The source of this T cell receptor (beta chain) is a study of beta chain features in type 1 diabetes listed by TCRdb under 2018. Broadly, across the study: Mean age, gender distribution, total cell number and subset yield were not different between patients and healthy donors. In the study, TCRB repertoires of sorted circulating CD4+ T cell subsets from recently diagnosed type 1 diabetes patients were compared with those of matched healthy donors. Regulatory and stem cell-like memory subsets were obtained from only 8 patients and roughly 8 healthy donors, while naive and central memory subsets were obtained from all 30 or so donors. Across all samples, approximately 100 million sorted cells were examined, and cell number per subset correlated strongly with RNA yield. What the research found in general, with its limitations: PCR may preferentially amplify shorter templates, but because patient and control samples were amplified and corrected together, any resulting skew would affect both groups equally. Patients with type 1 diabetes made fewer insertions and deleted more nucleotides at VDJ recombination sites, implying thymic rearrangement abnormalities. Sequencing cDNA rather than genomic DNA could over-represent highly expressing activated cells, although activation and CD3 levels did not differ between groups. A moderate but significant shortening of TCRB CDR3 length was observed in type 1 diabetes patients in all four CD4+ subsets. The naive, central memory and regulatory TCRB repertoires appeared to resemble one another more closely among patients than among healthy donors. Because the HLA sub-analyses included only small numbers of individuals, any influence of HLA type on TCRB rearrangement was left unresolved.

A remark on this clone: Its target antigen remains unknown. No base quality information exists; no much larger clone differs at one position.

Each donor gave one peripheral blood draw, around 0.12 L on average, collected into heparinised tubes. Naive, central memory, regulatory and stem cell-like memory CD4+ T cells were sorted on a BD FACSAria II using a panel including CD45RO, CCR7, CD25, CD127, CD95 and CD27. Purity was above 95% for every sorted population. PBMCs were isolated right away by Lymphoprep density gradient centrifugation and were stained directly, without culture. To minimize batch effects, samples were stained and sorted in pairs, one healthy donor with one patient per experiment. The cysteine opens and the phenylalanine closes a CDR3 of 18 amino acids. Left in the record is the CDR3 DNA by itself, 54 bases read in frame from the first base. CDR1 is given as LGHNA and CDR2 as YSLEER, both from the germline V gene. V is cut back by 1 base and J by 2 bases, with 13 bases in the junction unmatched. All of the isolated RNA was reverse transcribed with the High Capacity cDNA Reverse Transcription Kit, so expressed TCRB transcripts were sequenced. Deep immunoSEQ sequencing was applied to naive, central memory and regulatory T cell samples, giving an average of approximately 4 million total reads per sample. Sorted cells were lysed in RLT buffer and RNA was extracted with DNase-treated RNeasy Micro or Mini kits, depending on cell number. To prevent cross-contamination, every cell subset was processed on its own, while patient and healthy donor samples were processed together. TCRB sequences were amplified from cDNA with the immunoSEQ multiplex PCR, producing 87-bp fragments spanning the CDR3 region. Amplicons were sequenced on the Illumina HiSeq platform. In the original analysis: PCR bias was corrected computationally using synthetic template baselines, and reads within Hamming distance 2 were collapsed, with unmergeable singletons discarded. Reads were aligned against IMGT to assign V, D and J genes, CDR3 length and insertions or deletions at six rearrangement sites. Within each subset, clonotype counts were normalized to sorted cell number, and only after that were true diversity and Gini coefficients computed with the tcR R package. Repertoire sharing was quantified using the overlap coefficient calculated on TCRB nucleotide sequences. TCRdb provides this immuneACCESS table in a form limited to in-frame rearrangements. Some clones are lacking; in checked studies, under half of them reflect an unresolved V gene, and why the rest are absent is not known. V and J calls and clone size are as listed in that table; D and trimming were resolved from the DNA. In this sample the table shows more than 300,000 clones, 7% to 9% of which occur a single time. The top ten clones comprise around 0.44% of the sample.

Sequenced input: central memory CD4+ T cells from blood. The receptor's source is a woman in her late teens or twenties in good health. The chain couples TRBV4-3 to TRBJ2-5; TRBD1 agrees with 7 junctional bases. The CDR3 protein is CASSQVFRQGKMQETQYF. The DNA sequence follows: TGCGCCAGCAGCCAAGTTTTTCGACAGGGTAAAATGCAAGAGACCCAGTACTTC.